These 14 T cell receptor beta chains were sequenced from one sample in a study of blood T cell repertoires in COVID-19. Generated by immunoSEQ multiplex PCR, the TCRdb table keeps only in-frame clones and is missing some. This sample yields around 120,000 clones, of which roughly nine tenths are seen a single time; less than 5% belongs to the top ten. Sample: peripheral blood. These receptors were obtained from a man in his 60s with COVID-19, enrolled during active disease.

V and J are TRBV7-2 and TRBJ1-1; the D gene is possibly TRBD1 (5 bases). CDR1 and CDR2 from the germline V gene are SGHTA and FQGNSA. Trimming stripped 4 bases from V and 0 bases from J, with 12 bases between. This CDR3 has 15 amino acids. CDR3 DNA sequence: TGTGCCAGCAGCTGGGCGGGGACCATGAACACTGAAGCTTTCTTT. It is translated as CASSWAGTMNTEAFF.

This chain joins TRBV3-1 (or the pseudogene TRBV3-2) and TRBJ2-1, with TRBD2 matching 8 bases. The germline gives CDR1 LGHDT, CDR2 YNNKEL (reference sequence). The CDR3 totals 16 residues. V trimming: 0 bases; J trimming: 4 bases; junction bases outside the gene matches: 5. The CDR3 coding sequence is TGTGCCAGCAGCCAAGAAATGCTAGCGGGTTACAATGAGCAGTTCTTC. The encoded protein is CASSQEMLAGYNEQFF.

The chain carries TRBV11-3 and TRBJ1-1, with a possible D match to TRBD1 (6 bases). Germline V gene data show CDR1 as SGHNT and CDR2 as YENEEA. There are 13 residues in the CDR3. V was clipped by 5 bases and J by 5 bases, with 12 bases between them. CDR3 sequence: CASSSYRATEAFF. CDR3 nucleotides: TGTGCCAGCAGCAGTTACAGGGCTACTGAAGCTTTCTTT.

The CDR3 nucleotides are TGCGCCAGCAGCTTGGATCCGCGCTCCTACAATGAGCAGTTCTTC. This codes for CASSLDPRSYNEQFF. The rearrangement links TRBV5-1 to TRBJ2-1; no reliable D call. The V gene lost 0 bases and the J gene lost 0 bases, with 7 bases spanning the gap. This CDR3 contains 15 residues. The germline CDR1 and CDR2 sequences are SGHRS and YFSETQ. The whole variable domain, filled in from reference TRBV5-1 and TRBJ2-1, reads KAGVTQTPRYLIKTRGQQVTLSCSPISGHRSVSWYQQTPGQGLQFLFEYFSETQRNKGNFPGRFSGRQFSNSRSEMNVSTLELGDSALYLCASSLDPRSYNEQFFGPGTRLTVL.

This clone has a single count. V and J are TRBV18 and TRBJ1-1; perhaps TRBD1 as D (5 bases). CDR1 KGHSH and CDR2 LQKENI come from the germline V gene. Trimming took off 2 bases at V and 5 bases at J, with 18 bases between the two ends. CDR3 length: 16 residues. CDR3 DNA: TGTGCCAGCTCACCAACGCTGGGGCCCGACGGAACTGAAGCTTTCTTT. It translates to CASSPTLGPDGTEAFF.

The chain has TRBV7-2 and TRBJ2-2, with 7 positions matching TRBD1. The germline V gene has CDR1 SGHTA and CDR2 FQGNSA. The CDR3 consists of 15 residues. V was pared by 4 bases and J by 3 bases, with 5 bases of the junction left unmatched. CDR3 DNA sequence: TGTGCCAGCAGCTCAGACAGGGTCTACACCGGGGAGCTGTTTTTT. Amino acid sequence: CASSSDRVYTGELFF.

The chain combines TRBV29-1 with TRBJ1-2; 9 bases line up with TRBD1. The CDR3 spans 16 residues. CDR1 is SQVTM, CDR2 ANQGSEA, per germline. The trim removed 5 bases at V and 2 bases at J, leaving 12 bases unmatched. The CDR3 sequence is CSVSKGTGTLNYGYTF. DNA for the CDR3: TGCAGCGTTTCCAAGGGGACAGGGACTCTAAACTATGGCTACACCTTC.

The chain combines TRBV6-1 with TRBJ2-7; TRBD1 agrees at 9 bases. V trimming: 2 bases; J trimming: 2 bases; junction bases outside the gene matches: 7. The CDR3 contains 16 residues. From germline, CDR1 is MNHNS and CDR2 SASEGT. CDR3 coding DNA: TGTGCCAGCAGTGAACGGGGACAGGGAACTACCTACGAGCAGTACTTC. Residues: CASSERGQGTTYEQYF.

This clone occurred once. CDR3 loop: CASRGTGGEAFF. DNA of the CDR3: TGCGCCAGCAGGGGGACAGGGGGCGAAGCTTTCTTT. This chain connects TRBV10-1 to TRBJ1-1; the match to TRBD1 covers 12 bases. The CDR3 is made up of 12 amino acids. Unmatched junction bases numbered 1, after V lost 6 bases and J lost 8 bases. CDR1 and CDR2 from the germline V gene are WNHNN and SYGVQD (reference sequence).

The genes are TRBV6-6 and TRBJ2-7, with 8 bases identical to TRBD1. V was pared by 6 bases and J by 5 bases, with 9 bases of the junction left unmatched. The CDR3 totals 14 residues. Germline V CDR1 and CDR2: MNHNY, SVGAGI (reference sequence). DNA of the CDR3: TGTGCCAGCAGAAAGGGACAGGAGGTAGACGAGCAGTACTTC. Translated: CASRKGQEVDEQYF.

The V and J genes are TRBV7-3 and TRBJ2-1; D gene ambiguous. Trimming removed 1 base from V and 8 bases from J, with 6 bases in between. Germline V gene data show CDR1 as SGHTA and CDR2 as FQGTGA. The CDR3 spans 12 residues. The CDR3 DNA sequence: TGTGCCAGCAGCTTAATGCAGGATGAGCAGTTCTTC. This sequence encodes CASSLMQDEQFF.

The chain uses TRBV7-2 and TRBJ2-3; D remains unclear. V gave up 0 bases and J gave up 0 bases, with 4 bases separating them. The CDR3 has 14 amino acids. The germline V gene has CDR1 SGHTA and CDR2 FQGNSA. In nucleotides, the CDR3 is TGTGCCAGCAGCTTAGCGAGTAGCACAGATACGCAGTATTTT. Its protein product is CASSLASSTDTQYF. Full variable domain (rest looked up from reference TRBV7-2 and TRBJ2-3): GAGVSQSPSNKVTEKGKDVELRCDPISGHTALYWYRQSLGQGLEFLIYFQGNSAPDKSGLPSDRFSAERTGGSVSTLTIQRTQQEDSAVYLCASSLASSTDTQYFGPGTRLTVL.

V usage is TRBV10-3 and J usage is TRBJ2-4; TRBD2 might be the D (5 bases). With 0 bases removed from V and 4 bases from J, the gap between germline ends came to 10 bases. Germline CDR1 is ENHRY and CDR2 is SYGVKD. The CDR3 contains 15 residues. In DNA, the CDR3 is TGTGCCATCAGTGAGTCTGCCGGGGAGAAAAACATTCAGTACTTC. It translates to CAISESAGEKNIQYF.

This rearrangement joins TRBV5-4 to TRBJ2-1; maybe TRBD1 (6 bases). The CDR3 extends over 16 amino acids. V dropped 3 bases and J dropped 0 bases, with 13 bases sitting between them. CDR1 and CDR2 from the germline V gene are SGHNT and YYREEE (reference sequence). As DNA, the CDR3 is TGTGCCAGCAGCTGGGGGCGTAGGAGCTCCTACAATGAGCAGTTCTTC. This codes for CASSWGRRSSYNEQFF.